This T cell receptor beta chain was identified in a study of identical twins. Notes on the study in general: Out-of-frame alpha sequences shared by twins showed excess low generation probability. It was possible that invariant MAIT and iNKT cells partly confounded the zero-insertion analyses.

In every case, the donor was a healthy Caucasian. For this clonotype: No antigen is known for it.

The CDR3 consists of 14 residues. From germline, CDR1 is SGHTA and CDR2 FQGNSA. The V gene end was trimmed by 2 bases and the J gene end by 5 bases; junction bases not matched to a gene: 5. In TCRdb, the 5' RACE reads were re-called with MiXCR into one record per CDR3 protein. The sample holds about 890,000 distinct CDR3 sequences; 12% are singletons and the top ten take around 1.5%. The same data also went into a second study, on yellow fever vaccine responses in identical twins. From that second work: Reports say the vaccine T cell response in twins looked partly convergent and partly personalized.

The chain uses TRBV7-2 and TRBJ2-5; 7 bases fit TRBD2. The sequence derives from a woman younger than 30 in good health. Sample: PBMCs. The chain's CDR3 is CASSLFGRRETQYF. CDR3 DNA sequence: TGTGCCAGCAGCTTATTCGGGAGGCGGGAGACCCAGTACTTC.